This TCR beta chain was identified in a study of regulatory T cells in long-lasting Graves disease. Documented time point: persistent/refractory GD, antithyroid drugs over 5 years with positive TRAb. RNA isolated from PBMCs was used to make the TCR library. With 2 bases removed from V and 1 base from J, the gap between germline ends came to 11 bases. CDR1 is MGHDK, CDR2 SYGVNS, per germline. The CDR3 covers 15 residues. TCR beta libraries were built with iRepertoire HTBI primers and Arm-PCR of CDR3 regions. Each CDR3 protein gets one entry after TCRdb re-called the multiplex PCR reads with MiXCR. The data hold 300,000 or so distinct CDR3 sequences, with 15% to 20% observed a single time. This clonotype was seen ten or more times.

The V gene is TRBV25-1, the J gene TRBJ2-5; tentatively, D is TRBD1 (5 bases). This clonotype was sampled from a female donor with Graves disease. The sequencing used peripheral blood mononuclear cells (PBMCs), collected when the disease was refractory, from a patient treated with antithyroid drugs. The CDR3, as DNA: TGTGCCAGCAGTGAAAGCAGGACAATCCAAGAGACCCAGTACTTC. It codes for CASSESRTIQETQYF. The variable domain in full, completed from reference TRBV25-1 and TRBJ2-5, reads EADIYQTPRYLVIGTGKKITLECSQTMGHDKMYWYQQDPGMELHLIHYSYGVNSTEKGDLSSESTVSRIRTEHFPLTLESARPSHTSQYLCASSESRTIQETQYFGPGTRLLVL.